One sample yielded the 27 T cell receptor beta chains listed below, sequenced in a study of T-cell memory formation after mild COVID-19. TCRdb called the 5' RACE reads again in MiXCR, with one record for every CDR3 protein. The table shows about 190,000 distinct CDR3 sequences, with around 19% occurring only once. The specimen was PBMCs or a T cell subset sorted from them (not recorded which). The source of these receptors is an adult woman who had mild COVID-19 (a few samples of this study predate the infection). Cell type and time point are not known.

Many counts were recorded for this clonotype. The J gene is TRBJ2-3, the V gene TRBV11-2, with no clear D. The V end was cut by 1 base, the J end by 4 bases, with 18 bases between. Germline loops: CDR1 SGHAT, CDR2 FQNNGV. The CDR3 loop spans 17 amino acids. CDR3 amino acids: CASSLAGPTAAADTQYF. The CDR3 nucleotides read TGTGCCAGCAGCTTAGCAGGACCTACGGCGGCGGCAGATACGCAGTATTTT.

The chain employs TRBV14 and TRBJ2-1, with TRBD1 matching 8 bases. CDR1 is SGHDN, CDR2 FVKESK, per germline. CDR3 length equals 13 residues. Losses at the gene ends were 0 bases for V and 15 bases for J; bases not matched to a gene: 7. The CDR3 DNA is TGTGCCAGCAGCCAAGATCTGAGGACAGGGTCGTTCTTC. The encoded protein is CASSQDLRTGSFF. Full variable domain (rest looked up from reference TRBV14 and TRBJ2-1): EAGVTQFPSHSVIEKGQTVTLRCDPISGHDNLYWYRRVMGKEIKFLLHFVKESKQDESGMPNNRFLAERTGGTYSTLKVQPAELEDSGVYFCASSQDLRTGSFFGPGTRLTVL.

The chain couples TRBV6-1 to TRBJ1-1; D gene uncertain. CDR3 length: 14 residues. Germline V gene data show CDR1 as MNHNS and CDR2 as SASEGT. The ends were cut back, 7 bases at V and 3 bases at J, with 15 bases in the middle. As DNA, the CDR3 is TGTGCCAGCACTCGGACCCTTCGGGACACTGAAGCTTTCTTT. This encodes CASTRTLRDTEAFF.

This clonotype turned up a few times. V is TRBV7-3 and J is TRBJ2-3; D unclear. Trimming stripped 5 bases from V and 1 base from J, with 13 bases between. The germline V gene encodes CDR1 SGHTA and CDR2 FQGTGA. The CDR3 runs to 15 residues. The DNA of the CDR3 is TGTGCCAGCAGCCCCCGGCGCGCAGGCACAGATACGCAGTATTTT. This sequence encodes CASSPRRAGTDTQYF.

This sequence joins TRBV7-8 and TRBJ2-4; D unresolved. Trimming stripped 1 base from V and 0 bases from J, with 10 bases between. Per the germline V gene, CDR1 is SGHVS and CDR2 is FQNEAQ. There are 16 residues in the CDR3. The CDR3 sequence is CASSLGRALAKNIQYF. CDR3 coding DNA: TGTGCCAGCAGCTTAGGTCGGGCGTTAGCCAAAAACATTCAGTACTTC.

This clonotype was observed at least ten times. The gene calls are TRBV6-6 and TRBJ2-7; D gene uncertain. The CDR3 is made up of 12 amino acids. Germline values: CDR1 MNHNY, CDR2 SVGAGI (reference sequence). Trimming stripped 5 bases from V and 3 bases from J, with 8 bases between. CDR3 region: CASSAENYEQYF. In DNA, the CDR3 is TGTGCCAGCAGTGCGGAGAACTACGAGCAGTACTTC.

This rearrangement joins TRBV7-3 to TRBJ2-2; either TRBD1 or TRBD2 may fit D (5 bases each). CDR1 and CDR2 from the germline V gene are SGHTA and FQGTGA. The germline V and J ends were trimmed by 6 bases and 0 bases, with 5 bases remaining between them. This CDR3 spans 13 amino acids. This CDR3 reads CASRGANTGELFF. CDR3 in DNA: TGTGCCAGCAGGGGGGCGAACACCGGGGAGCTGTTTTTT.

J is TRBJ1-4 and V is TRBV3-1; D unresolved. CDR1 is LGHDT and CDR2 is YNNKEL in the germline V gene (reference sequence). CDR3 length equals 16 residues. Trimming stripped 2 bases from V and 5 bases from J, with 15 bases between. CDR3 protein: CASSQPRTALNEKLFF. The DNA of the CDR3 is TGTGCCAGCAGCCAACCCCGCACAGCTTTGAATGAAAAACTGTTTTTT.

The chain carries TRBV19 and TRBJ1-1; a weak D match, TRBD1 (5 bases). With 9 bases removed from V and 5 bases from J, the gap between germline ends came to 22 bases. The germline V gene encodes CDR1 LNHDA and CDR2 SQIVND (reference sequence). This CDR3 comprises 15 residues. The CDR3 loop reads CASQNPAGSTTEAFF. As DNA, the CDR3 is TGTGCCAGCCAAAATCCCGCAGGGAGCACTACTGAAGCTTTCTTT.

This CDR3 reads CASSLDLQSGYGYTF. Here the CDR3 DNA reads TGCGCCAGCAGCTTGGATCTTCAGAGCGGGTATGGCTACACCTTC. The chain is built from TRBV5-1 and TRBJ1-2; no clear D. This CDR3 spans 15 amino acids. Germline CDR1 reads SGHRS; CDR2 reads YFSETQ. Trimming left V 0 bases short and J 5 bases short, with 14 bases between.

The chain combines TRBV5-1 with TRBJ1-4, with a weak D call TRBD1 (6 bases). V was trimmed by 0 bases and J by 8 bases, leaving 14 bases between them. The CDR3 has 15 amino acids. Germline-derived CDR1 and CDR2 are SGHRS and YFSETQ. The CDR3, as DNA: TGCGCCAGCAGCTTGGCGGCAGGGGTAGAGGAAAAACTGTTTTTT. As protein: CASSLAAGVEEKLFF.

V usage is TRBV10-3 and J usage is TRBJ2-5; D unresolved. The length of the CDR3 is 13 residues. The V gene's germline CDR1 is ENHRY and CDR2 SYGVKD. Trimming pared 3 bases from V and 5 bases from J, leaving 10 bases between. The CDR3 protein is CAISELLTETQYF. The CDR3 nucleotides are TGTGCCATCAGTGAATTGTTAACGGAGACCCAGTACTTC.

The chain combines TRBV12-3 or TRBV12-4 with TRBJ2-4; possibly TRBD1 or TRBD2 for D (5 bases each). The V end was cut by 5 bases, the J end by 0 bases, with 11 bases between. This CDR3 comprises 15 residues. The CDR3 region is CASSPGTLAKNIQYF. The CDR3 DNA reads TGTGCCAGCAGTCCCGGGACGTTAGCCAAAAACATTCAGTACTTC.

This clonotype has more than one count but fewer than ten. The chain uses TRBV29-1 and TRBJ2-3; D tentatively reads TRBD1 or TRBD2 (6 bases each). The CDR3 is 14 amino acids. Per germline, CDR1 SQVTM and CDR2 ANQGSEA. V was pared by 4 bases and J by 2 bases, with 13 bases between. The DNA of the CDR3 is TGCAGCGTTGTCTCCGGGGGCTACACAGATACGCAGTATTTT. Its translation is CSVVSGGYTDTQYF.

The V call is TRBV20-1, the J call TRBJ1-5, with D possibly matching TRBD1 (6 bases). The V gene lost 7 bases and the J gene lost 3 bases, with 10 bases spanning the gap. Germline lookup yields CDR1 DFQATT and CDR2 SNEGSKA (reference sequence). The length of the CDR3 is 12 residues. The CDR3 DNA sequence: TGCAGTGGGACAGTCTCCAATCAGCCCCAGCATTTT. Its protein product is CSGTVSNQPQHF.

The chain carries TRBV5-5 and TRBJ1-1; possibly TRBD1 for D (6 bases). Per germline, CDR1 SGHKS and CDR2 YYEKEE (reference sequence). The CDR3 runs 15 residues. V lost 6 bases to trimming and J lost 4 bases, with 19 bases between them. CDR3 DNA sequence: TGTGCCAGCAACGAATACAGGGTAACGAGCACTGAAGCTTTCTTT. Translation: CASNEYRVTSTEAFF. Supplemented by reference TRBV5-5 and TRBJ1-1, the full variable domain reads DAGVTQSPTHLIKTRGQQVTLRCSPISGHKSVSWYQQVLGQGPQFIFQYYEKEERGRGNFPDRFSARQFPNYSSELNVNALLLGDSALYLCASNEYRVTSTEAFFGQGTRLTVV.

The J gene is TRBJ2-5, the V gene TRBV20-1; D might be TRBD2 (6 bases). The CDR3 contains 16 residues. CDR1 DFQATT and CDR2 SNEGSKA come from the germline V gene (reference sequence). V was shortened by 7 bases and J by 6 bases, with 27 bases between the two germline ends. The CDR3 here is CSVSIWGEEKRKTQYF. The DNA for the CDR3 is TGCAGTGTCTCCATCTGGGGGGAAGAAAAACGTAAGACCCAGTACTTC.

V is TRBV24-1 and J is TRBJ1-5; a weak D match, TRBD1 (5 bases). CDR3 size: 18 residues. Germline V lookup: CDR1 KGHDR, CDR2 SFDVKD. Trimming left V 5 bases short and J 2 bases short, with 21 bases between. The CDR3 region is CATSAVTKQVTCNQPQHF. The CDR3, as DNA: TGTGCCACCAGTGCGGTTACTAAACAGGTTACCTGCAATCAGCCCCAGCATTTT.

The V call is TRBV4-2, the J call TRBJ2-7; unclear D gene. The CDR3 consists of 14 residues. V was clipped by 1 base and J by 2 bases, with 9 bases between them. The germline V gene has CDR1 LGHNA and CDR2 YNFKEQ. The CDR3 sequence is CASSQVSETYEQYF. The CDR3 DNA is TGTGCCAGCAGCCAAGTATCCGAAACCTACGAGCAGTACTTC.

This clonotype was recorded a few times. The chain combines TRBV27 with TRBJ1-1; 9 nucleotides agree with TRBD1. In germline, CDR1 is MNHEY, CDR2 SMNVEV (reference sequence). There are 16 residues in the CDR3. The V segment lost 3 bases and the J segment 4 bases; nucleotides outside the gene matches: 9. CDR3 residues: CASSFAGTGKSTEAFF. CDR3 DNA: TGTGCCAGCAGTTTTGCCGGGACAGGGAAATCCACTGAAGCTTTCTTT.

This clonotype was detected once. V gene TRBV11-2 combines with J gene TRBJ1-2; 7 nucleotides line up with TRBD1. Looked up from germline, CDR1 is SGHAT and CDR2 is FQNNGV. Trimming cost V 4 bases and J 4 bases; bases outside gene matches: 6. The CDR3 has 14 amino acids. CDR3 protein: CASSSNRGSYGYTF. As DNA, the CDR3 is TGTGCCAGCAGCTCTAACAGGGGATCCTATGGCTACACCTTC.

This clonotype was observed a few times. V and J are TRBV6-6 and TRBJ1-1; TRBD1 might be the D (6 bases). The CDR3 loop spans 13 amino acids. Germline CDR1 MNHNY, CDR2 SVGAGI (reference sequence). Trimming cost V 6 bases and J 3 bases, with 11 bases left between them. CDR3 residues: CASSSTGYTEAFF. The DNA of the CDR3 is TGTGCCAGCAGCTCTACAGGGTACACTGAAGCTTTCTTT.

This clonotype was seen a few times. V usage is TRBV6-5 and J usage is TRBJ2-1, with D tentatively TRBD1 or TRBD2 (5 bases each). In germline, CDR1 is MNHEY, CDR2 SVGAGI. Trimming pared 6 bases from V and 3 bases from J, leaving 12 bases between. CDR3 length: 14 residues. The CDR3 sequence is CASRPPGGYNEQFF. In nucleotides, the CDR3 is TGTGCCAGCAGGCCTCCTGGGGGCTACAATGAGCAGTTCTTC.

In this sample, this clonotype turned up a few times. This sequence joins TRBV7-8 and TRBJ2-5; D possibly corresponds to TRBD2 (6 bases). CDR1 and CDR2 (germline): SGHVS, FQNEAQ. The CDR3 contains 15 residues. V lost 0 bases and J 1 base, leaving 9 bases between the germline ends. CDR3 coding DNA: TGTGCCAGCAGCTTAGCGCGGGATATCCAAGAGACCCAGTACTTC. Amino acids: CASSLARDIQETQYF. The full variable domain, its missing parts supplied by reference TRBV7-8 and TRBJ2-5, is GAGVSQSPRYKVAKRGQDVALRCDPISGHVSLFWYQQALGQGPEFLTYFQNEAQLDKSGLPSDRFFAERPEGSVSTLKIQRTQQEDSAVYLCASSLARDIQETQYFGPGTRLLVL.

The CDR3 DNA reads as TGCGCCAGCAGCTCACCGGGACAGGGCAGCTATGGCTACACCTTC. Translating gives CASSSPGQGSYGYTF. The genes are TRBV5-1 and TRBJ1-2; 9 positions agree with TRBD1. The germline V gene has CDR1 SGHRS and CDR2 YFSETQ. Losses at the gene ends were 3 bases for V and 4 bases for J; bases not matched to a gene: 7. The CDR3 runs 15 residues.

This rearrangement joins TRBV7-6 to TRBJ1-2; the D gene is possibly TRBD1 (5 bases). This CDR3 has 14 residues. V was trimmed by 0 bases and J by 4 bases, leaving 9 bases between them. The germline CDR1 and CDR2 sequences are SGHVS and FNYEAQ. CDR3 DNA sequence: TGTGCCAGCAGCTTAGCGGGACGGTCCTATGGCTACACCTTC. The encoded protein is CASSLAGRSYGYTF.

This clonotype was seen a handful of times. V is TRBV12-3 or TRBV12-4 and J is TRBJ2-3; weak D call: TRBD2 (5 bases). This CDR3 has 16 residues. Trimming cost V 3 bases and J 3 bases, with 16 bases left between them. This CDR3 reads CASSLSRGVGTDTQYF. As DNA, the CDR3 is TGTGCCAGCAGTTTGTCTCGGGGAGTAGGGACAGATACGCAGTATTTT.